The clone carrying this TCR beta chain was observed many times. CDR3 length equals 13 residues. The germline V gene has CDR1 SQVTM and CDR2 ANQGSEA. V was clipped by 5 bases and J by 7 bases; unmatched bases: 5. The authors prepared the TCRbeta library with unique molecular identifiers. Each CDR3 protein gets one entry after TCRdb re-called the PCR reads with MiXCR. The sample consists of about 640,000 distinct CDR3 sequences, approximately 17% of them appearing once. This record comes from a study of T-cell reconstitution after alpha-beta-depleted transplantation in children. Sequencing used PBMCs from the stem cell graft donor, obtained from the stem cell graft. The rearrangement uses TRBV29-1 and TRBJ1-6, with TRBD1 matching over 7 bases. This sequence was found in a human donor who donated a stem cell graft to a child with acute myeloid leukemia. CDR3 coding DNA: TGCAGCGTTCAGCAGGGGGGCAATTCACCCCTCCACTTT. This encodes CSVQQGGNSPLHF. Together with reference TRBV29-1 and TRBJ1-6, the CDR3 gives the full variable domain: SAVISQKPSRDICQRGTSLTIQCQVDSQVTMMFWYRQQPGQSLTLIATANQGSEATYESGFVIDKFPISRPNLTFSTLTVSNMSPEDSSIYLCSVQQGGNSPLHFGNGTRLTVT.